This entry lists 27 T cell receptor beta chains sequenced from one sample in a study of blood T cells in healthy people across ages. The second PCR ran roughly 6 to 12 cycles with a sample-barcoded 5' primer and J-beta primers. TCRdb reanalysed the 5' RACE reads using MiXCR and keeps one entry per CDR3 protein. This table has about 1.8 million distinct CDR3 sequences, approximately 50% appearing once. The sequenced sample consisted of blood. The receptors originated from a woman in her thirties or forties in good health.

This clonotype showed up just once. Given a much more abundant clone one base away, this may be a read error. The V call is TRBV27, the J call TRBJ2-5, with a tentative D call TRBD2 (5 bases). V gave up 3 bases and J gave up 2 bases, with 13 bases separating them. Germline V CDR1 and CDR2: MNHEY, SMNVEV (reference sequence). The CDR3 totals 15 residues. The CDR3 region has the DNA TGTGCCAGCAGTTTGCTAACGGGGAATCAAGAGACCCAGTACTTC. This encodes CASSLLTGNQETQYF.

This clonotype has a handful of counts. The rearrangement uses TRBV25-1 and TRBJ2-3; D remains unclear. The V and J ends lost 3 bases and 2 bases respectively, with 9 bases between them. CDR3 size: 14 residues. In germline, CDR1 is MGHDK, CDR2 SYGVNS. The chain's CDR3 is CASSEYRPTDTQYF. The CDR3 DNA follows: TGTGCCAGCAGTGAGTATCGACCCACAGATACGCAGTATTTT.

This chain connects TRBV6-2 or TRBV6-3 to TRBJ2-4; D gene unclear. There are 15 residues in the CDR3. The ends were cut back, 2 bases at V and 0 bases at J, with 8 bases in the middle. CDR1 and CDR2 (germline): MNHEY, SVGEGT. The CDR3 loop reads CASSYAMLAKNIQYF. The CDR3 DNA reads TGTGCCAGCAGTTACGCAATGCTAGCCAAAAACATTCAGTACTTC.

The J gene is TRBJ2-6, the V gene TRBV12-3 or TRBV12-4; TRBD1 agrees at 8 bases. This CDR3 is built from 17 residues. The ends lost 6 bases at V and 2 bases at J; junction bases unmatched: 9. The chain's CDR3 is CASSLGSGGAGANVLTF. In DNA form, the CDR3 reads TGTGCCAGCAGCCTCGGCTCAGGGGGCGCTGGGGCCAACGTCCTGACTTTC.

J is TRBJ2-5 and V is TRBV12-3 or TRBV12-4, with 11 bases lining up with TRBD2. This CDR3 is built from 15 residues. The V gene end was trimmed by 7 bases and the J gene end by 6 bases; junction bases not matched to a gene: 10. CDR3 sequence (DNA): TGTGCCAGCAACCTTAGCGGGGGGGTTACAAAGACCCAGTACTTC. This gives the protein CASNLSGGVTKTQYF.

This clonotype was seen once. This chain connects TRBV7-2 to TRBJ2-3; D not resolved. CDR1 and CDR2 (germline): SGHTA, FQGNSA. V shed 2 bases and J shed 2 bases, with 11 bases lying between them. This CDR3 comprises 15 residues. The CDR3 bases are TGTGCCAGCAGCTTATCCCGGCTCCACACAGATACGCAGTATTTT. This sequence encodes CASSLSRLHTDTQYF. Variable domain in full (rest from reference TRBV7-2 and TRBJ2-3): GAGVSQSPSNKVTEKGKDVELRCDPISGHTALYWYRQSLGQGLEFLIYFQGNSAPDKSGLPSDRFSAERTGGSVSTLTIQRTQQEDSAVYLCASSLSRLHTDTQYFGPGTRLTVL.

The chain links TRBV7-2 to TRBJ2-2; 10 nucleotides match TRBD2. V lost 2 bases and J lost 3; bases outside the gene matches: 0. The CDR3 is 15 amino acids. Germline assignment: CDR1 SGHTA and CDR2 FQGNSA. CDR3 DNA sequence: TGTGCCAGCAGCTTACTAGCGGGGGACACCGGGGAGCTGTTTTTT. It codes for CASSLLAGDTGELFF. The full variable domain, its missing parts supplied by reference TRBV7-2 and TRBJ2-2, is GAGVSQSPSNKVTEKGKDVELRCDPISGHTALYWYRQSLGQGLEFLIYFQGNSAPDKSGLPSDRFSAERTGGSVSTLTIQRTQQEDSAVYLCASSLLAGDTGELFFGEGSRLTVL.

This CDR3 is CASSLTGAADNEQFF. DNA of the CDR3: TGTGCCAGCAGCTTAACGGGGGCAGCCGACAATGAGCAGTTCTTC. The J gene is TRBJ2-1, the V gene TRBV7-3; a possible D gene is TRBD1 (6 bases). The CDR3 covers 15 residues. The germline V gene encodes CDR1 SGHTA and CDR2 FQGTGA. Trimming stripped 0 bases from V and 5 bases from J, with 11 bases between.

The chain joins TRBV29-1 to TRBJ2-3; TRBD1 or TRBD2 may be the D gene (5 bases each). V lost 4 bases, J lost 2 bases, and 10 bases lay in between. Germline V lookup: CDR1 SQVTM, CDR2 ANQGSEA. This CDR3 is 13 amino acids long. The CDR3 reads CSVVIGTTDTQYF. CDR3 nucleotides: TGCAGCGTTGTTATCGGGACCACAGATACGCAGTATTTT.

This chain links TRBV24-1 with TRBJ2-5, with 7 bases fitting TRBD2. Germline V gives CDR1 KGHDR, CDR2 SFDVKD. After removal of 4 bases from V and 5 bases from J, the junction contained 30 bases not matched to a gene. This CDR3 contains 22 residues. CDR3 region: CATSDSSGRARREGGYVETQYF. The CDR3 DNA follows: TGTGCCACCAGTGACTCGAGTGGCCGGGCGCGCAGGGAGGGCGGATATGTGGAGACCCAGTACTTC.

The chain has TRBV20-1 and TRBJ2-7, with 9 positions matching TRBD1. CDR1 and CDR2 from the germline V gene are DFQATT and SNEGSKA (reference sequence). This CDR3 has 15 amino acids. V lost 1 base and J lost 0; bases outside the gene matches: 4. CDR3 region: CSARGTGDGSYEQYF. In DNA, the CDR3 is TGCAGTGCTAGAGGGACAGGGGACGGCTCCTACGAGCAGTACTTC.

The chain uses TRBV29-1 and TRBJ1-1; the match to TRBD1 covers 7 bases. V lost 4 bases and J lost 4; bases outside the gene matches: 9. CDR1 SQVTM and CDR2 ANQGSEA come from the germline V gene. The CDR3 has 14 residues. CDR3 sequence: CSVVKRGQSTEAFF. The CDR3, as DNA: TGCAGCGTTGTTAAAAGGGGGCAGAGCACTGAAGCTTTCTTT.

The V and J genes are TRBV7-9 and TRBJ2-7; 8 nucleotides line up with TRBD2. Germline loops: CDR1 SEHNR, CDR2 FQNEAQ (reference sequence). The trim removed 5 bases at V and 3 bases at J, leaving 12 bases unmatched. The CDR3 has 16 residues. The CDR3 region has the DNA TGTGCCAGCAGCGTATACGGACTAGCAGATAACTACGAGCAGTACTTC. Its translation: CASSVYGLADNYEQYF.

V and J are TRBV4-3 and TRBJ1-6; D is unresolved. The CDR3 runs to 15 residues. Germline lookup yields CDR1 LGHNA and CDR2 YSLEER. Trimming took off 1 base at V and 4 bases at J, with 8 bases between the two ends. The CDR3 DNA reads as TGCGCCAGCAGCCAAGTCCCGGGGTATAATTCACCCCTCCACTTT. Protein product: CASSQVPGYNSPLHF.

This clonotype was seen a handful of times. This chain joins TRBV4-1 and TRBJ2-3; D is uncertain. Trimming cost V 2 bases and J 2 bases, with 14 bases left between them. Germline assignment: CDR1 MGHRA and CDR2 YSYEKL. The CDR3 has 16 residues. CDR3 in amino acids: CASSQRQHRLTDTQYF. The CDR3 coding sequence is TGCGCCAGCAGCCAACGGCAACACCGACTCACAGATACGCAGTATTTT.

This chain joins TRBV20-1 and TRBJ2-4, with D perhaps given as TRBD1 or TRBD2 (6 bases each). Germline V gives CDR1 DFQATT, CDR2 SNEGSKA (reference sequence). V gave up 3 bases and J gave up 8 bases, with 14 bases separating them. The CDR3 covers 13 residues. Written as DNA, the CDR3 is TGCAGTGCTAGGGGGGGCCGGATGGACATTCAGTACTTC. Protein sequence: CSARGGRMDIQYF.

A few counts support this clonotype. The chain couples TRBV6-5 to TRBJ1-2; perhaps TRBD1 as D (6 bases). CDR3 length: 14 amino acids. Trimming left V 2 bases short and J 5 bases short, with 12 bases between. Germline V lookup: CDR1 MNHEY, CDR2 SVGAGI. DNA for the CDR3: TGTGCCAGCAGTTACACGACAGGTCTTTATGGCTACACCTTC. Translation gives CASSYTTGLYGYTF.

The chain employs TRBV2 and TRBJ1-2; TRBD1 matches 11 bases. Unmatched junction bases numbered 11, after V lost 7 bases and J lost 4 bases. The CDR3 covers 16 residues. Per the germline V gene, CDR1 is SNHLY and CDR2 is FYNNEI. CDR3 DNA sequence: TGTGCCAGCACTCCCCCGGGACAGGGGGTTTCCTATGGCTACACCTTC. Protein product: CASTPPGQGVSYGYTF.

J is TRBJ2-1 and V is TRBV20-1, with 8 bases aligning to TRBD2. The DNA end lines up better with TRBJ2-7; the J call may be wrong. This CDR3 has 19 amino acids. From germline, CDR1 is DFQATT and CDR2 SNEGSKA (reference sequence). In DNA, the CDR3 is TGCAGTGCTAGAGTGGGGGGCCGGACTCGGACTAGCCCAACCTACGAGCAGTACTTC. Amino acid sequence: CSARVGGRTRTSPTYEQYF.

V gene TRBV20-1 combines with J gene TRBJ1-2; the match to TRBD1 covers 7 bases. Germline CDR1 is DFQATT and CDR2 is SNEGSKA (reference sequence). This CDR3 comprises 13 residues. Trimming removed 3 bases from V and 3 bases from J; junction bases left unmatched: 4. The CDR3 spells CSASAQGDYGYTF. As DNA, the CDR3 is TGCAGTGCTAGTGCTCAGGGGGACTATGGCTACACCTTC.

The chain is built from TRBV7-8 and TRBJ2-7; the D is unclear. This CDR3 is 13 amino acids long. CDR1 is SGHVS, CDR2 FQNEAQ, per germline. Trimming removed 1 base at V and 4 bases at J, with 8 bases between. The CDR3 DNA is TGTGCCAGCAGCTTAGAGCCGTGGTACGAGCAGTACTTC. This codes for CASSLEPWYEQYF.

V is TRBV28 and J is TRBJ2-1; D gene ambiguous. CDR3 length: 16 amino acids. Trimming took 4 bases from V and 0 from J, leaving 13 bases between them. Germline V gene data show CDR1 as MDHEN and CDR2 as SYDVKM. The CDR3 here is CASSSRTESSYNEQFF. DNA of the CDR3: TGTGCCAGCAGTTCCCGGACCGAGAGCTCCTACAATGAGCAGTTCTTC.

The rearrangement uses TRBV5-6 and TRBJ1-2, with a possible D match to TRBD1 (6 bases). Looked up from germline, CDR1 is SGHDT and CDR2 is YYEEEE. The CDR3 is 15 residues long. Trimming removed 4 bases from V and 0 bases from J, with 13 bases in between. In nucleotides, the CDR3 is TGTGCCAGCAGCAAGACAGGAGCTCCTAACTATGGCTACACCTTC. This sequence encodes CASSKTGAPNYGYTF.

V and J are TRBV20-1 and TRBJ2-4, with 14 bases matching TRBD2. The J call may be wrong; the DNA end is better matched by TRBJ2-5. This CDR3 comprises 13 residues. Germline V gene sequence: CDR1 DFQATT, CDR2 SNEGSKA (reference sequence). CDR3 sequence reads: CSGGLAGEETQYF. The DNA for the CDR3 is TGCAGTGGGGGACTAGCGGGGGAGGAGACCCAGTACTTC.

This clonotype was seen a few times. This chain uses TRBV5-1 with TRBJ1-5; no reliable D call. CDR3 length: 14 amino acids. Trimming removed 0 bases from V and 7 bases from J, with 11 bases in between. Germline assignment: CDR1 SGHRS and CDR2 YFSETQ. For the CDR3, the DNA is TGCGCCAGCAGCTTGGGGGAGGATGGGCAGCCCCAGCATTTT. It is translated as CASSLGEDGQPQHF.

About this clonotype itself: At one of its ends the junction is not consistent with the germline gene, which may arise from a read error. V and J are TRBV7-9 and TRBJ1-5; D remains ambiguous. The CDR3 is 16 residues long. Germline CDR1 SEHNR, CDR2 FQNEAQ (reference sequence). The CDR3 spells CASSLSGSNSKQPQHF. The CDR3 DNA follows: TGTGCCAGCAGCTTATCAGGTTCGAATAGCAAGCAGCCCCAGCATTTT.

This clonotype has just one count. The J gene is TRBJ1-6, the V gene TRBV27, with 10 bases fitting TRBD1. Germline loops: CDR1 MNHEY, CDR2 SMNVEV (reference sequence). CDR3 length: 15 amino acids. V shed 6 bases and J 10 bases; nucleotides not matched to a gene: 9. The chain's CDR3 is CASSPDRGRGSPLHF. CDR3 DNA: TGTGCCAGCAGCCCCGACAGGGGGCGCGGGTCACCCCTCCACTTT.